These 25 T cell receptor beta chains share one sample of origin, sequenced in a study of CD8 T cells in ankylosing spondylitis (dated by TCRdb to 2017 to 2019). Library preparation was by 5' RACE. The sequencing machine was an Illumina HiSeq 2500. Using fastp at Q25 and MiXCR, TCRdb reprocessed the public reads and kept productive beta chains. Each CDR3 protein gets just one entry, which takes the most common genes and DNA from the rows behind it. This sample lists about 310,000 distinct CDR3 sequences; less than 25% were detected once. The top ten constitute about 3.7% of the sample. Source material: blood, either unsorted or a sorted T cell fraction (not recorded which). These receptors were obtained from a female donor with ankylosing spondylitis or in good health (not recorded which).

This clonotype was seen at least ten times. The chain is built from TRBV12-3 or TRBV12-4 and TRBJ2-1, with 8 bases fitting TRBD1. Trimming at V came to 7 bases and at J to 6 bases, leaving 5 bases not matched to a gene. This CDR3 spans 13 amino acids. In DNA form, the CDR3 reads TGTGCCAGCAACCGACAGGGGCTCAATGAGCAGTTCTTC. Protein product: CASNRQGLNEQFF.

The sample holds many counts of this clonotype. This chain connects TRBV7-2 to TRBJ2-7; no definite D call. The CDR3 has 14 residues. The germline V gene has CDR1 SGHTA and CDR2 FQGNSA. The V and J ends lost 3 bases and 3 bases respectively, with 12 bases between them. The chain's CDR3 is CASSLERGLYEQYF. CDR3 DNA sequence: TGTGCCAGCAGCTTGGAACGTGGGCTCTACGAGCAGTACTTC.

This clonotype came up a few times. The rearrangement uses TRBV18 and TRBJ2-1; 8 bases map to TRBD1. CDR3 length: 16 residues. With 1 base clipped from V and 0 bases from J, the junction kept 2 bases outside the gene matches. Germline values: CDR1 KGHSH, CDR2 LQKENI. CDR3 in amino acids: CASSPRGQGSYNEQFF. The DNA of the CDR3 is TGTGCCAGCTCACCACGAGGACAGGGCTCCTACAATGAGCAGTTCTTC.

This clonotype has more than one count but fewer than ten. This chain links TRBV6-5 with TRBJ2-6, with unresolved D. The CDR3 has 18 amino acids. V lost 0 bases to trimming and J lost 0 bases, with 12 bases between them. The germline V gene encodes CDR1 MNHEY and CDR2 SVGAGI. The chain's CDR3 is CASSYSKGRNSGANVLTF. CDR3 bases: TGTGCCAGCAGTTACTCGAAGGGCAGGAACTCTGGGGCCAACGTCCTGACTTTC.

This clonotype was observed a handful of times. The rearrangement uses TRBV6-1 and TRBJ2-4; 7 bases align to TRBD1. The V gene end was trimmed by 6 bases and the J gene end by 0 bases; junction bases not matched to a gene: 5. Germline V CDR1 and CDR2: MNHNS, SASEGT. This CDR3 is 15 amino acids long. CDR3 coding DNA: TGTGCCAGCAGCCCCGGGACAGTAGCCAAAAACATTCAGTACTTC. Its translation: CASSPGTVAKNIQYF.

As for this clonotype: A much larger clone lies a single base off, so this may be a read error. The chain carries TRBV12-3 or TRBV12-4 and TRBJ2-5; 9 bases map to TRBD1. V trimming: 3 bases; J trimming: 4 bases; junction bases outside the gene matches: 3. CDR3 size: 14 residues. The chain's CDR3 is CASSFWDRAETQYF. CDR3 in DNA: TGTGCCAGCAGTTTTTGGGACAGGGCAGAGACCCAGTACTTC.

This clonotype has a count of ten or more. The chain joins TRBV5-1 to TRBJ1-2; 7 nucleotides align to TRBD1. The V and J ends lost 4 bases and 4 bases, in that order; junction bases with no gene match: 10. This CDR3 contains 15 residues. Germline lookup yields CDR1 SGHRS and CDR2 YFSETQ. This CDR3 is CASSDGTDLFYGYTF. CDR3 coding DNA: TGCGCCAGCAGCGATGGGACAGATCTTTTCTATGGCTACACCTTC.

This clonotype was counted a few times. The rearrangement joins TRBV6-5 to TRBJ1-2, with D uncertain. The CDR3 is made up of 14 amino acids. Germline V gene lookup returns CDR1 MNHEY and CDR2 SVGAGI. V dropped 0 bases and J dropped 6 bases, with 11 bases sitting between them. The CDR3 protein is CASSYSRQADGYTF. CDR3 bases: TGTGCCAGCAGTTACTCGAGGCAGGCCGATGGCTACACCTTC.

This clonotype was seen a single time. The chain uses TRBV6-2 or TRBV6-3 and TRBJ2-7; 7 bases are shared with TRBD1. This CDR3 spans 14 amino acids. Germline values: CDR1 MNHEY, CDR2 SVGEGT. The V segment lost 8 bases and the J segment 2 bases; nucleotides outside the gene matches: 9. The CDR3 sequence is CASWSGTVTYEQYF. DNA of the CDR3: TGTGCCAGCTGGTCCGGGACAGTAACCTACGAGCAGTACTTC.

The table lists this clonotype with many counts. The rearrangement joins TRBV5-1 to TRBJ2-5, with TRBD1 as a possible D gene (5 bases). Germline CDR1 is SGHRS and CDR2 is YFSETQ. The length of the CDR3 is 12 residues. V was clipped by 5 bases and J by 5 bases, with 10 bases between them. The DNA of the CDR3 is TGCGCCAGCAGGCAGGGAACGGAGACCCAGTACTTC. It is translated as CASRQGTETQYF.

The V and J genes are TRBV21-1 and TRBJ2-3. TRBV21-1 is an annotated pseudogene. The CDR3 covers 14 residues. The chain's CDR3 is CASSRAGPTDTQYF. Written as DNA, the CDR3 is TGTGCCAGCAGCAGAGCGGGACCCACAGATACGCAGTATTTT.

This chain uses TRBV9 with TRBJ2-1, with D possibly TRBD2 on 6 matching bases. V was cut by 0 bases and J by 3 bases, with 13 bases left in between. Germline CDR1 and CDR2: SGDLS and YYNGEE. The CDR3 contains 16 residues. The DNA for the CDR3 is TGTGCCAGCAGCGTAGTCGGTAGCGGATTCTACAATGAGCAGTTCTTC. It translates to CASSVVGSGFYNEQFF.

In its sample, this clonotype was seen many times. The chain links TRBV5-1 to TRBJ2-1; 9 bases align to TRBD2. Germline assignment: CDR1 SGHRS and CDR2 YFSETQ. The V gene end was trimmed by 4 bases and the J gene end by 7 bases; junction bases not matched to a gene: 15. This CDR3 comprises 17 residues. CDR3 DNA sequence: TGCGCCAGCAGCCTCTCCGGTGCGGGAGGGCTGGGGAATGAGCAGTTCTTC. This codes for CASSLSGAGGLGNEQFF.

This clonotype was counted between two and nine times. This chain connects TRBV12-3 or TRBV12-4 to TRBJ2-3, with 13 nucleotides matching TRBD2. V was clipped by 5 bases and J by 2 bases; unmatched bases: 4. The CDR3 loop spans 16 amino acids. CDR3 residues: CASSPGLAGFTDTQYF. The CDR3 DNA reads as TGTGCCAGCAGTCCGGGACTAGCGGGATTCACAGATACGCAGTATTTT.

The rearrangement joins TRBV28 to TRBJ2-7; no definite D call. The CDR3 extends over 14 amino acids. Trimming stripped 3 bases from V and 0 bases from J, with 9 bases between. The V gene's germline CDR1 is MDHEN and CDR2 SYDVKM. CDR3 sequence: CASSFRLISYEQYF. In DNA form, the CDR3 reads TGTGCCAGCAGTTTCCGCCTCATCTCCTACGAGCAGTACTTC.

This clonotype was picked up many times. The rearrangement uses TRBV7-2 and TRBJ2-1; 7 bases are shared with TRBD1. CDR3 length: 14 residues. Per germline, CDR1 SGHTA and CDR2 FQGNSA. The trim removed 1 base at V and 7 bases at J, leaving 4 bases unmatched. In nucleotides, the CDR3 is TGTGCCAGCAGCTTAGAACACAGGGGTAATGAGCAGTTCTTC. Translated, it gives CASSLEHRGNEQFF.

The chain employs TRBV6-4 and TRBJ2-1; D is perhaps TRBD1 (6 bases). V lost 2 bases and J lost 3, with 11 bases in between. The CDR3 runs to 15 residues. The germline CDR1 and CDR2 sequences are MRHNA and SNTAGT. In DNA form, the CDR3 reads TGTGCCAGCAGTGACGGGACAACCATCTACAATGAGCAGTTCTTC. It translates to CASSDGTTIYNEQFF.

This clonotype occurred a few times. J is TRBJ1-1 and V is TRBV12-3 or TRBV12-4; D remains ambiguous. CDR3 size: 12 residues. V dropped 5 bases and J dropped 5 bases, with 9 bases sitting between them. The CDR3 nucleotides read TGTGCCAGCAGTGCTGCCTGGACTGAAGCTTTCTTT. As protein: CASSAAWTEAFF.

The V gene is TRBV6-6, the J gene TRBJ1-5, with D unclear. The CDR3 length is 13 residues. The V gene lost 5 bases and the J gene lost 5 bases, with 10 bases spanning the gap. Per the germline V gene, CDR1 is MNHNY and CDR2 is SVGAGI (reference sequence). This chain's CDR3 is CASSPTSDQPQHF. The CDR3 region has the DNA TGTGCCAGCAGTCCCACATCCGATCAGCCCCAGCATTTT.

This clonotype was observed at least ten times. The CDR3 region is CASSPRGFTGELFF. The CDR3 DNA follows: TGTGCCAGCAGTCCCCGGGGATTTACCGGGGAGCTGTTTTTT. This chain connects TRBV27 to TRBJ2-2, with D possibly matching TRBD2 (5 bases). Deletions cut 5 bases from V and 5 bases from J, with 12 bases between. CDR1 is MNHEY and CDR2 is SMNVEV in the germline V gene (reference sequence). The CDR3 has 14 amino acids.

Only a few counts were recorded for this clonotype. The chain combines TRBV7-9 with TRBJ2-1; TRBD2 aligns across 9 bases. Germline V gene lookup returns CDR1 SEHNR and CDR2 FQNEAQ (reference sequence). The CDR3 is 15 amino acids. The V segment lost 5 bases and the J segment 9 bases; nucleotides outside the gene matches: 11. The DNA of the CDR3 is TGTGCCAGCAGCCACGGGACTAGCTTGCGTGGTGAGCAGTTCTTC. Translated, it gives CASSHGTSLRGEQFF.

The chain recombines TRBV20-1 with TRBJ2-1, with TRBD2 identical over 7 bases. The CDR3 sequence is 13 residues long. CDR1 is DFQATT, CDR2 SNEGSKA, per germline (reference sequence). The ends lost 4 bases at V and 7 bases at J; junction bases unmatched: 7. The CDR3 region has the DNA TGCAGTGCTACTCGGACTAGTCGGAATGAGCAGTTCTTC. As protein: CSATRTSRNEQFF.

V gene TRBV6-2 or TRBV6-3 combines with J gene TRBJ2-4; 11 nucleotides agree with TRBD2. From germline, CDR1 is MNHEY and CDR2 SVGEGT. The ends lost 4 bases at V and 8 bases at J; junction bases unmatched: 13. This CDR3 contains 17 residues. In DNA, the CDR3 is TGTGCCAGCAGTTCCCTCCCACTAGCGGGAGTAGGTTACATTCAGTACTTC. Its translation is CASSSLPLAGVGYIQYF.

The chain has TRBV6-5 and TRBJ2-7; D is unresolved. The V gene's germline CDR1 is MNHEY and CDR2 SVGAGI. This CDR3 contains 14 residues. Trimming removed 4 bases from V and 4 bases from J, with 14 bases in between. The CDR3 region has the DNA TGTGCCAGCAGTTCAGGCAGAGAAAGGTACGAGCAGTACTTC. As protein: CASSSGRERYEQYF.

This clonotype was counted many times. The chain carries TRBV6-1 and TRBJ2-7, with D maybe TRBD1 (7 bases). Germline V gene lookup returns CDR1 MNHNS and CDR2 SASEGT. V was pared by 6 bases and J by 2 bases, with 17 bases between. CDR3 length equals 15 residues. The CDR3 sequence is CASSNGGTVTYEQYF. The CDR3 DNA reads TGTGCCAGCAGCAACGGAGGGACAGTTACCTACGAGCAGTACTTC.